The following is a TCR beta chain sequence with its context. The data derive from a study of blood T cell repertoires in COVID-19. Study in general: Collection of acute and convalescent COVID-19 samples took place in the United States, Italy and Spain. T cells, B-cell-depleted T cells, or PBMCs supplied cDNA or gDNA.

As handled by the study authors: Amplification of reference gene primers provided the estimated nucleated cell counts. The repertoire was sequenced with immunoSEQ multiplex PCR; TCRdb's copy has only in-frame clones and lacks some. Clone size and V and J calls were adopted from that table, with D and trimming inferred from the DNA. Of about 64,000 clones in the sample, 85% to 90% are singletons; the top ten hold about 9.5%. Recovered status applied to Cohort 3 donors who had two consecutive negative PCRs. It also applied to those with clearance or with symptom resolution. The TCR sequence derives from a middle-aged woman who had recovered from COVID-19. Sequenced: PBMCs or T cells enriched from blood (not recorded which).

DNA of the CDR3: TGTGCCAGCAGCCAAGATCCGGACAGGAATAATTCACCCCTCCACTTT. This translates into CASSQDPDRNNSPLHF. The rearrangement joins TRBV3-1 (or the pseudogene TRBV3-2) to TRBJ1-6; 7 bases map to TRBD1. CDR1 LGHDT and CDR2 YNNKEL come from the germline V gene (reference sequence). The CDR3 sequence is 16 residues long. V lost 0 bases, J lost 5 bases, and 4 bases stayed unmatched.